This T cell receptor beta chain emerged from a study of T cell repertoires in cytomegalovirus infection. Looking at the study overall: From public TCR beta signatures came an indication of both CMV infection and matching HLA type. Findings and limits, study-wide: Clonotype analysis showed dominance of the ex vivo response by HLA-C-restricted CMV-specific TCR beta clonotypes. The study identified carriers of CMV plus the relevant HLA from cumulative public TCR beta family frequency.

The germline V and J ends were trimmed by 5 bases and 2 bases, with 16 bases remaining between them. This CDR3 is 15 amino acids long. This clonotype was counted a few times. Its antigen is still unknown. MiXCR was run by TCRdb on the reads, yielding one entry per CDR3 protein. The sample gives about 740,000 distinct CDR3 sequences, roughly a third of which show up once; 2.8% is in the top ten. The clonotype originates from a human donor in good health (CMV status not recorded). Some clones in this sample may be carry-over from other donors' samples. The rearrangement uses TRBV12-3 or TRBV12-4 and TRBJ2-7; D not certain. Material: PBMCs. CDR3 nucleotides: TGTGCCAGCAGTCAAACGGATACGAACGCCTACGAGCAGTACTTC. It specifies CASSQTDTNAYEQYF.